These 27 T cell receptor beta chains came from one sample sequenced in a study of T cell responses to AZD1222 COVID-19 vaccine. Libraries were prepared by immunoSEQ multiplex PCR; TCRdb keeps only in-frame clonotypes and omits some of them. The repertoire includes 150,000 to 200,000 clones, 85% to 95% of them detected once, and around 3.8% sits in the top ten. The source material was peripheral blood, sampled on day 0 of AZD1222 vaccination. The source is an adult in good health.

CDR3 residues: CASSSSELRGSTGELFF. CDR3 DNA sequence: TGTGCCAGCAGCTCGTCGGAGTTGAGGGGATCCACCGGGGAGCTGTTTTTT. This chain joins TRBV13 and TRBJ2-2; D tentatively reads TRBD1 or TRBD2 (5 bases each). The germline V gene has CDR1 PRHDT and CDR2 FYEKMQ (reference sequence). The CDR3 runs to 17 residues. The germline V and J ends were trimmed by 4 bases and 4 bases, with 19 bases remaining between them.

This clone appeared once. The gene calls are TRBV19 and TRBJ1-1; maybe TRBD1 (5 bases). Trimming shortened V by 4 bases and J by 10 bases, and 10 bases separated the two germline ends. The CDR3 runs 11 residues. Germline lookup yields CDR1 LNHDA and CDR2 SQIVND (reference sequence). CDR3 DNA sequence: TGTGCCAGTAGTAAGGGGAGAGGAGCTTTCTTT. It is translated as CASSKGRGAFF.

Notes on this clone: Being one base from a much bigger clone, this may be a read error. The chain combines TRBV2 with TRBJ1-1; unclear D gene. Trimming pared 7 bases from V and 1 base from J, leaving 4 bases between. The CDR3 covers 11 residues. Per the germline V gene, CDR1 is SNHLY and CDR2 is FYNNEI. This chain's CDR3 is CASIGNTEAFF. DNA for the CDR3: TGTGCCAGCATAGGGAACACTGAAGCTTTCTTT.

This clone was recorded once. The chain combines TRBV11-2 with TRBJ2-7; the D is unclear. This CDR3 is 13 amino acids long. CDR1 SGHAT and CDR2 FQNNGV come from the germline V gene. Trimming shortened V by 6 bases and J by 13 bases, and 22 bases separated the two germline ends. The CDR3 spells CASSPVLDGPRYF. For the CDR3, the DNA is TGTGCCAGCAGTCCCGTTCTCGATGGTCCTCGATACTTC. The complete variable domain, with remaining parts taken from reference TRBV11-2 and TRBJ2-7, reads EAGVAQSPRYKIIEKRQSVAFWCNPISGHATLYWYQQILGQGPKLLIQFQNNGVVDDSQLPKDRFSAERLKGVDSTLKIQPAKLEDSAVYLCASSPVLDGPRYFGPGTRLTVT.

This clone was seen only once. V is TRBV30 and J is TRBJ2-7; 9 bases align to TRBD2. V lost 3 bases to trimming and J lost 5 bases; unmatched junction nucleotides: 8. Germline V lookup: CDR1 GTSNPN, CDR2 SVGIG (reference sequence). CDR3 size: 14 residues. DNA for the CDR3: TGTGCCTGGAGGCGGGGGGGGGTTGGCGACGAGCAGTACTTC. Translation gives CAWRRGGVGDEQYF.

This chain uses TRBV11-2 with TRBJ1-1; TRBD1 aligns across 7 bases. Germline V gene lookup returns CDR1 SGHAT and CDR2 FQNNGV. The CDR3 sequence is 15 residues long. V lost 4 bases to trimming and J lost 4 bases; unmatched junction nucleotides: 9. The CDR3 loop is CASSSTQGYATEAFF. Written as DNA, the CDR3 is TGTGCCAGCAGCTCTACACAGGGGTATGCCACTGAAGCTTTCTTT.

The table lists this clone with a count of one. The CDR3 bases are TGTGCCAGCAGCCTTTCTCTAGCGGGGGGGAGTAGCTACGAGCAGTACTTC. Its protein product is CASSLSLAGGSSYEQYF. The chain joins TRBV3-1 (or the pseudogene TRBV3-2) to TRBJ2-7; 12 bases are shared with TRBD2. This CDR3 region has 17 residues. Losses at the gene ends were 4 bases for V and 3 bases for J; bases not matched to a gene: 10. Germline V lookup: CDR1 LGHDT, CDR2 YNNKEL (reference sequence).

The J gene is TRBJ2-5, the V gene TRBV2; the match to TRBD2 covers 9 bases. The V segment lost 4 bases and the J segment 1 base; nucleotides outside the gene matches: 10. Germline V lookup: CDR1 SNHLY, CDR2 FYNNEI. The CDR3 is 17 residues long. The DNA of the CDR3 is TGTGCCAGCAGTGTAGGTTCGACTAGCGGATTCCAAGAGACCCAGTACTTC. Amino acids: CASSVGSTSGFQETQYF.

The V call is TRBV2, the J call TRBJ1-1; 8 positions match TRBD1. The length of the CDR3 is 15 residues. Germline CDR1 reads SNHLY; CDR2 reads FYNNEI. The V segment lost 4 bases and the J segment 10 bases; nucleotides outside the gene matches: 14. The CDR3 coding sequence is TGTGCCAGCAGTGCCGCAGGGGGCATAGTTGTGGGAGCTTTCTTT. This translates into CASSAAGGIVVGAFF.

The V and J genes are TRBV4-1 and TRBJ2-7; D gene ambiguous. The CDR3 consists of 15 residues. The V end was cut by 0 bases, the J end by 0 bases, with 9 bases between. The V gene's germline CDR1 is MGHRA and CDR2 YSYEKL. The CDR3 region is CASSQEPLSSYEQYF. The CDR3 bases are TGCGCCAGCAGCCAAGAGCCATTAAGCTCCTACGAGCAGTACTTC.

This chain links TRBV10-3 with TRBJ2-7; unclear D gene. V was clipped by 4 bases and J by 6 bases, with 13 bases between them. Germline CDR1 and CDR2: ENHRY and SYGVKD. This CDR3 comprises 13 residues. This chain's CDR3 is CAISVTVVGEQYF. Written as DNA, the CDR3 is TGTGCCATCAGTGTTACTGTCGTGGGCGAGCAGTACTTC.

Only one count was recorded for this clone. This CDR3 is also generated by other DNA sequences in the sample. The chain is built from TRBV19 and TRBJ1-2; D remains unclear. Germline lookup yields CDR1 LNHDA and CDR2 SQIVND (reference sequence). The CDR3 totals 13 residues. V lost 1 base to trimming and J lost 3 bases, with 6 bases between them. The CDR3 coding sequence is TGTGCCAGTAGTATAGGGACGGACTATGGCTACACCTTC. This codes for CASSIGTDYGYTF.

This clone was observed a handful of times. The chain recombines TRBV5-6 with TRBJ1-3; 8 bases agree with TRBD1. This CDR3 contains 14 residues. Germline assignment: CDR1 SGHDT and CDR2 YYEEEE. The V and J ends lost 4 bases and 4 bases, in that order; junction bases with no gene match: 4. The CDR3 loop is CASSRQGSGNTIYF. The CDR3 region has the DNA TGTGCCAGCAGCCGACAGGGGTCGGGAAACACCATATATTTT.

The CDR3 DNA follows: TGTGCCAGCAGTGAATTTGAAGGGGCTGGCACCGGGGAGCTGTTTTTT. Its protein product is CASSEFEGAGTGELFF. This chain uses TRBV25-1 with TRBJ2-2; D possibly corresponds to TRBD1 (5 bases). The CDR3 has 16 residues. Germline CDR1 is MGHDK and CDR2 is SYGVNS. V shed 1 base and J shed 4 bases, with 13 bases lying between them.

The rearrangement joins TRBV3-1 (or the pseudogene TRBV3-2) to TRBJ2-1; D is undetermined. The CDR3 has 15 residues. The V end lost 0 bases, the J end lost 4 bases, and 10 bases lay between the germline ends. The germline V gene has CDR1 LGHDT and CDR2 YNNKEL (reference sequence). In DNA, the CDR3 is TGTGCCAGCAGCCAAGACACCAGCAGGTACAATGAGCAGTTCTTC. It specifies CASSQDTSRYNEQFF.

The CDR3 sequence is CASTRDRGATNEKLFF. Here the CDR3 DNA reads TGTGCCAGTACCCGGGACAGGGGTGCAACTAATGAAAAACTGTTTTTT. This chain links TRBV5-6 with TRBJ1-4; 10 nucleotides agree with TRBD1. Germline CDR1 SGHDT, CDR2 YYEEEE. V was pared by 8 bases and J by 0 bases, with 7 bases of the junction left unmatched. This CDR3 is 16 amino acids long.

The V call is TRBV14, the J call TRBJ1-1; a possible D gene is TRBD1 (5 bases). CDR1 and CDR2 (germline): SGHDN, FVKESK. V lost 1 base to trimming and J lost 12 bases, with 21 bases between them. The length of the CDR3 is 15 residues. Written as DNA, the CDR3 is TGTGCCAGCAGCCAAGTACTCCGAACGGGGCGTCGAACTTTCTTT. Its translation: CASSQVLRTGRRTFF. Full variable domain (remainder filled in from reference TRBV14 and TRBJ1-1): EAGVTQFPSHSVIEKGQTVTLRCDPISGHDNLYWYRRVMGKEIKFLLHFVKESKQDESGMPNNRFLAERTGGTYSTLKVQPAELEDSGVYFCASSQVLRTGRRTFFGQGTRLTVV.

The rearrangement links TRBV15 to TRBJ1-2; D is unclear. Germline V CDR1 and CDR2: LNHNV, YYDKDF (reference sequence). The ends were cut back, 1 base at V and 6 bases at J, with 12 bases in the middle. This CDR3 region has 14 residues. The CDR3: CATSRVPDFDGYTF. The CDR3 coding sequence is TGTGCCACCAGCAGAGTACCGGATTTTGATGGCTACACCTTC. The variable domain in full, with the rest retrieved from reference TRBV15 and TRBJ1-2, is DAMVIQNPRYQVTQFGKPVTLSCSQTLNHNVMYWYQQKSSQAPKLLFHYYDKDFNNEADTPDNFQSRRPNTSFCFLDIRSPGLGDTAMYLCATSRVPDFDGYTFGSGTRLTVV.

The J gene is TRBJ2-7, the V gene TRBV5-8, with D unresolved. Germline V CDR1 and CDR2: SGHTS, YDEGEE. Deletions cut 5 bases from V and 3 bases from J, with 12 bases between. The CDR3 sequence is 13 residues long. Here the CDR3 reads CASRLTGIYEQYF. The CDR3 DNA follows: TGTGCCAGCAGACTGACCGGAATCTACGAGCAGTACTTC. The variable domain in full, completed from reference TRBV5-8 and TRBJ2-7, reads EAGVTQSPTHLIKTRGQQATLRCSPISGHTSVYWYQQALGLGLQFLLWYDEGEERNRGNFPPRFSGRQFPNYSSELNVNALELEDSALYLCASRLTGIYEQYFGPGTRLTVT.

The V and J genes are TRBV3-1 (or the pseudogene TRBV3-2) and TRBJ2-3, with a tentative D call TRBD1 (5 bases). This CDR3 is built from 16 residues. From germline, CDR1 is LGHDT and CDR2 YNNKEL (reference sequence). V lost 4 bases and J 2 bases, leaving 16 bases between the germline ends. CDR3 sequence reads: CASSLTGAGFTDTQYF. CDR3 coding DNA: TGTGCCAGCAGCCTTACTGGGGCCGGGTTCACAGATACGCAGTATTTT.

The DNA for the CDR3 is TGTGCCAGCAGTTGGTTTGGGGGGCAGGGCACTGAAGCTTTCTTT. Translated, it gives CASSWFGGQGTEAFF. The V call is TRBV27, the J call TRBJ1-1; TRBD1 is a possible D gene (6 bases). Germline V gives CDR1 MNHEY, CDR2 SMNVEV (reference sequence). The CDR3 contains 15 residues. Trimming shortened V by 4 bases and J by 4 bases, and 16 bases separated the two germline ends.

V gene TRBV18 combines with J gene TRBJ1-4; perhaps TRBD1 as D (5 bases). V was clipped by 0 bases and J by 10 bases, with 15 bases between them. Per germline, CDR1 KGHSH and CDR2 LQKENI. CDR3 length: 15 residues. The DNA for the CDR3 is TGTGCCAGCTCACCACCTGAGGGGCTGAGTAGAAAACTGTTTTTT. It yields the protein CASSPPEGLSRKLFF.

The V gene is TRBV7-9, the J gene TRBJ1-5, with D unclear. Between the trimmed V and J ends, which lost 1 base and 0 bases, there was a span of 13 bases. The CDR3 totals 17 residues. Germline V gene lookup returns CDR1 SEHNR and CDR2 FQNEAQ (reference sequence). For the CDR3, the DNA is TGTGCCAGCAGCTTAGAAATCGCAGATTATAGCAATCAGCCCCAGCATTTT. This codes for CASSLEIADYSNQPQHF.

The chain is built from TRBV10-1 and TRBJ2-1; TRBD2 agrees at 10 bases. The V gene's germline CDR1 is WNHNN and CDR2 SYGVQD (reference sequence). With 7 bases clipped from V and 9 bases from J, the junction kept 12 bases outside the gene matches. This CDR3 spans 15 amino acids. The CDR3 sequence: CASTPGLAGVSEQFF. CDR3 in DNA: TGCGCCAGCACCCCAGGGCTAGCGGGAGTGAGTGAGCAGTTCTTC.

This rearrangement joins TRBV11-2 to TRBJ1-2; TRBD1 is a possible D gene (5 bases). V was pared by 1 base and J by 4 bases, with 10 bases between. Germline CDR1 and CDR2: SGHAT and FQNNGV. The CDR3 length is 14 residues. CDR3 amino acids: CASSLVGGSYGYTF. The DNA for the CDR3 is TGTGCCAGCAGCTTAGTCGGGGGATCCTATGGCTACACCTTC.

This chain joins TRBV7-9 and TRBJ1-4, with unresolved D. This CDR3 is built from 14 residues. Trimming removed 1 base from V and 7 bases from J, with 10 bases in between. Germline CDR1 and CDR2: SEHNR and FQNEAQ (reference sequence). The CDR3 protein is CASSLGVSREKLFF. The CDR3 nucleotides are TGTGCCAGCAGCTTAGGGGTCAGTCGTGAAAAACTGTTTTTT.

This chain links TRBV27 with TRBJ1-1; 8 positions match TRBD1. The germline V gene has CDR1 MNHEY and CDR2 SMNVEV (reference sequence). The CDR3 has 16 amino acids. The ends lost 2 bases at V and 4 bases at J; junction bases unmatched: 9. The CDR3 DNA is TGTGCCAGCAGTTTAAGGGCAGGGGGCTATGGCACTGAAGCTTTCTTT. It is translated as CASSLRAGGYGTEAFF.